This TCR beta chain was sequenced during a study of T cell responses to AZD1222 COVID-19 vaccine. Sequencing was performed with immunoSEQ multiplex PCR; in TCRdb, only in-frame clones are kept and a portion is missing. The sample yields about 160,000 clones, about nine tenths seen once. V lost 4 bases, J lost 2 bases, and 11 bases lay in between. CDR3 size: 13 residues. Germline loops: CDR1 GTSNPN, CDR2 SVGIG (reference sequence). The rearrangement uses TRBV30 and TRBJ1-1; no firm D call. Sequences were derived from peripheral blood, sampled on day 0 of AZD1222 vaccination. The clonotype originates from an adult in good health. As DNA, the CDR3 is TGTGCCTGGACCCGGGAAGACAACACTGAAGCTTTCTTT. As protein: CAWTREDNTEAFF.